The TCR beta chain under discussion was sequenced for a study of graft-versus-host responses after intestinal transplantation. At the level of the study: The transplants performed in recipients were multivisceral, liver-intestinal, or isolated intestinal. General observations from the study: Recipient marrow harbored GvH clones, some of which surfaced first in ileum or blood.

A word on this clone: No antigen is known for it.

Repertoires were generated with immunoSEQ multiplex PCR, while TCRdb's copy carries only in-frame clones and drops some. The profile shows tens of thousands of clones, roughly nine tenths of them singletons. This TCR was recovered from a human donor who received an intestinal transplant. The sequences come from unstimulated CD4+ T cells sorted from spleen or lymph node cells, collected before intestinal transplant.

CDR3 amino acids: CASSEYMGGGTTDTQYF. The DNA of the CDR3 is TGTGCCAGCAGTGAATATATGGGGGGGGGAACGACAGATACGCAGTATTTT. This sequence joins TRBV25-1 and TRBJ2-3; TRBD2 matches at 7 bases. After removal of 0 bases from V and 3 bases from J, the junction contained 9 bases not matched to a gene. The CDR3 contains 17 residues. CDR1 is MGHDK and CDR2 is SYGVNS in the germline V gene.